Included here is one T cell receptor beta chain sequence, with context. Germline assignment: CDR1 MNHEY and CDR2 SVGAGI. The germline V and J ends were trimmed by 5 bases and 1 base, with 8 bases remaining between them. The CDR3 runs 13 residues. The data stem from a study of blood T cell repertoires in COVID-19. Across the whole study: The United States, Italy and Spain provided the acute and convalescent COVID-19 samples.

The protocol was immunoSEQ multiplex PCR, while the TCRdb copy is restricted to in-frame clones and leaves out a portion. Here the sample spans around 220,000 clones, approximately 84% being singletons. The sample was peripheral blood. This receptor was obtained from a man aged 50-60 years with acute or convalescent COVID-19. V and J are TRBV6-5 and TRBJ1-1; no clear D. The CDR3 is CASSLERNTEAFF. For the CDR3, the DNA is TGTGCCAGCAGTCTAGAGAGGAACACTGAAGCTTTCTTT.